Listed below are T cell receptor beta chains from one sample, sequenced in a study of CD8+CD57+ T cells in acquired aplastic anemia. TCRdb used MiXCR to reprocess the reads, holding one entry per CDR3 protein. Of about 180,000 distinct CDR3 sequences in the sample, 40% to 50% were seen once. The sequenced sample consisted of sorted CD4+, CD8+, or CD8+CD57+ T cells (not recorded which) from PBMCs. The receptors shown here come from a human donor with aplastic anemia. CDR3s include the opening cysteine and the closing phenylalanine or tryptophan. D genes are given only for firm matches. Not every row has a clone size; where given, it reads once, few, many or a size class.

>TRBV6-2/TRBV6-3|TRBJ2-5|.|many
TGTGCCAGCAGTAAGACAACGGCCGTAAAAGAGACCCAGTACTTC
CASSKTTAVKETQYF
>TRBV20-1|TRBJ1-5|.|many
TGCAGTGCTTCGCGACAGCCGTATAGCAATCGGCCCCAGCATTTT
CSASRQPYSNRPQHF
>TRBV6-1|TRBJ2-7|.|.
TGTGCCGGCAAAACTGGACAGTTAAACGAGCAGTACTTC
CAGKTGQLNEQYF
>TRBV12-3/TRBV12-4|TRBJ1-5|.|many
TGTGCCAGCAGTCTGGGGGTAGGTCATCAGCCCCAGCATTTT
CASSLGVGHQPQHF
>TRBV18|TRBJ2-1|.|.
TGTGCCAGCTCACCACCGGTCAGGAGATACAATGAGCAGTTCTTC
CASSPPVRRYNEQFF
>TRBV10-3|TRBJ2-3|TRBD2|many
TGTGCCATCTCCCCACTCAGCGGGGGGGCAGGGGATACGCAGTATTTT
CAISPLSGGAGDTQYF
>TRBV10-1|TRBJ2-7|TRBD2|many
TGCGCCAGCAGGACTAGCGGCTACGAGCAGTACTTC
CASRTSGYEQYF
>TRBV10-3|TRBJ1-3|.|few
TGTGCCATCAGGGATAGTAGGGGAGGAAACACCATATATTTT
CAIRDSRGGNTIYF
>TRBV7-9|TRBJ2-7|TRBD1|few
TGTGCCAGCAGCCAAACAGGGGGTTACGAGCAGTACTTC
CASSQTGGYEQYF
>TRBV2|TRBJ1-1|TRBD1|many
TGTGCCAGCAGACGGACAGGGGGTTCTTCATTGTCTGAAGCTTTCTTT
CASRRTGGSSLSEAFF
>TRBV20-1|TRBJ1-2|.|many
TGCAGTGCACTGGGGTTCAGGGACGACTATGGCTACACCTTC
CSALGFRDDYGYTF
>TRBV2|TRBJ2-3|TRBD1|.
TGTGCCAGCAGTAAATCACAGGGGGCGCTTGCTACGCAGTATTTT
CASSKSQGALATQYF
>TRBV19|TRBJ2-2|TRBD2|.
TGTGCCAGCCGAGGCGCGGGGGTTGGGGATCTGTTTTTT
CASRGAGVGDLFF
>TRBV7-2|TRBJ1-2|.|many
TGTGCCAGCAGCTTAGAACGTAGGGGATATAATGGCTACACCTTC
CASSLERRGYNGYTF
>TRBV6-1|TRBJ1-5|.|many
TGTGCCAGCAGTGTGGGTGGGGATCAGCCCCAGCATTTT
CASSVGGDQPQHF
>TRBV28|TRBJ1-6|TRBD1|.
TGTGCCAGCAGTTTTGGACAGGGGAATTCACCCCTCCACTTT
CASSFGQGNSPLHF
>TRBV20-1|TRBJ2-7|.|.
TGCAGTGCTAACCAGCCGGCCGCAGGGCTCTCCTACGAGCAGTACTTC
CSANQPAAGLSYEQYF
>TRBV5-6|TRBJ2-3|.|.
TGTGCCAGCAGCGTAGGAGGGACTAGCACAGATACGCAGTATTTT
CASSVGGTSTDTQYF
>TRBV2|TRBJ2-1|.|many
TGTGCCAGCAGAGGACTCTACAATGAGCAGTTCTTC
CASRGLYNEQFF
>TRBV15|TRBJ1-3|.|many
TGTGCCACCAGCTTCAGGCGGACAGCAGAACCCGGAAACACCATATATTTT
CATSFRRTAEPGNTIYF
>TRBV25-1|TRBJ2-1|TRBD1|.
TGTGCCAGCCACTCCCTCGGGACAGCCCGAAGCGATGAGCAGTTCTTC
CASHSLGTARSDEQFF
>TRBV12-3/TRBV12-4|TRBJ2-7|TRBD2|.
TGTGCCAGCAGACAAGCGGGGGGACTATACGAGCAGTACTTC
CASRQAGGLYEQYF